Sequencing of this TCR beta chain was carried out in a study of siplizumab effects on memory and regulatory T cells. Profiling relied on immunoSEQ multiplex PCR, and the TCRdb table lists in-frame clones only, not all of them. The sample contains more than 13,000 clones, about 43% of which appear only once. V lost 6 bases, J lost 3 bases, and 5 bases stayed unmatched. The CDR3 length is 13 residues. In germline, CDR1 is KGHSH, CDR2 LQKENI. An approximately six-day coculture at 37°C was performed with the mixed lymphocyte reaction cells. Study conclusions and caveats: The alloresponse seemed to draw substantially on naive T cells, which appeared more diverse than memory cells.

A note on this clone: Its target is not known.

The sample consisted of CFSE-low (dividing) CD4+ T cells sorted from an allogeneic mixed lymphocyte reaction. The TCR originated in a human donor in good health; the cells came from an allogeneic mixed lymphocyte reaction. Some clones in this sample may be carry-over from other donors' samples. The V call is TRBV18, the J call TRBJ2-7; 7 bases are shared with TRBD1. Here the CDR3 DNA reads TGTGCCAGCTCGCCCGGACAGGTCTACGAGCAGTACTTC. Protein product: CASSPGQVYEQYF.